One sample yielded the 22 T cell receptor beta chains listed below, sequenced in a study of blood T cell repertoires in COVID-19. The assay was immunoSEQ multiplex PCR, and TCRdb's table has in-frame clones only and misses some. This table has 150,000 to 200,000 clones, around 87% appearing once. The sample taken for sequencing was peripheral blood. All receptors come from a woman aged 70-85 years with COVID-19, enrolled during active disease.

This chain joins TRBV9 and TRBJ2-5; 11 bases fit TRBD2. The CDR3 sequence is 17 residues long. The junction had 6 bases not matched to a gene; V was cut back by 0 bases and J by 2 bases. From germline, CDR1 is SGDLS and CDR2 YYNGEE. The chain's CDR3 is CASSVEGSGRGQETQYF. As DNA, the CDR3 is TGTGCCAGCAGCGTAGAGGGTAGCGGGAGGGGTCAAGAGACCCAGTACTTC.

As DNA, the CDR3 is TGCGCCAGCAGCTTCGTCGGGGAAACTAATGAAAAACTGTTTTTT. Translation gives CASSFVGETNEKLFF. V and J are TRBV5-1 and TRBJ1-4, with unresolved D. The CDR3 runs to 15 residues. Trimming pared 2 bases from V and 1 base from J, leaving 9 bases between. Germline V CDR1 and CDR2: SGHRS, YFSETQ.

The chain employs TRBV5-4 and TRBJ2-5; the match to TRBD1 covers 8 bases. This CDR3 has 14 amino acids. V gave up 4 bases and J gave up 3 bases; unmatched junction bases: 5. The V gene's germline CDR1 is SGHNT and CDR2 YYREEE (reference sequence). The CDR3 DNA reads as TGTGCCAGCAGCAGCAGGACAGGGAAAGAGACCCAGTACTTC. Its translation is CASSSRTGKETQYF. Full variable domain (rest looked up from reference TRBV5-4 and TRBJ2-5): ETGVTQSPTHLIKTRGQQVTLRCSSQSGHNTVSWYQQALGQGPQFIFQYYREEENGRGNFPPRFSGLQFPNYSSELNVNALELDDSALYLCASSSRTGKETQYFGPGTRLLVL.

The gene calls are TRBV19 and TRBJ2-2; TRBD1 matches 9 bases. This CDR3 is 14 amino acids long. The germline gives CDR1 LNHDA, CDR2 SQIVND (reference sequence). Trimming at V came to 5 bases and at J to 9 bases, leaving 7 bases not matched to a gene. The CDR3 reads CASSSIQGAWELFF. CDR3 nucleotides: TGTGCCAGTAGTTCCATACAGGGGGCCTGGGAGCTGTTTTTT. The full variable domain, with the rest looked up from reference TRBV19 and TRBJ2-2, is DGGITQSPKYLFRKEGQNVTLSCEQNLNHDAMYWYRQDPGQGLRLIYYSQIVNDFQKGDIAEGYSVSREKKESFPLTVTSAQKNPTAFYLCASSSIQGAWELFFGEGSRLTVL.

The chain employs TRBV28 and TRBJ2-2; D gene uncertain. CDR3 length: 11 amino acids. Germline lookup yields CDR1 MDHEN and CDR2 SYDVKM. V was pared by 3 bases and J by 7 bases, with 3 bases between. DNA of the CDR3: TGTGCCAGCAGTTTTCTCGGGGAGCTGTTTTTT. This sequence encodes CASSFLGELFF.

Comments on this clone: Germline is not matched at one junction end, which may reflect a read error. The gene calls are TRBV7-7 and TRBJ2-5; TRBD2 matches at 12 bases. Germline V gene sequence: CDR1 SSHAT, CDR2 FNYEAQ (reference sequence). This CDR3 contains 17 residues. The CDR3 DNA follows: TGTGCTAGCAGCTTAGGGCTAGCGGGAGGGCCCTCAGGGACCCAGTACTTC. This translates into CASSLGLAGGPSGTQYF.

This chain connects TRBV5-1 to TRBJ2-1; D possibly corresponds to TRBD2 (6 bases). V dropped 6 bases and J dropped 6 bases, with 13 bases sitting between them. The CDR3 has 13 amino acids. Germline CDR1 SGHRS, CDR2 YFSETQ. The CDR3 sequence: CASNSGLSNEQFF. CDR3 in DNA: TGCGCCAGCAACTCGGGACTCAGCAATGAGCAGTTCTTC.

Here the CDR3 reads CASSLTGYQETQYF. The CDR3 DNA reads as TGCGCCAGCAGCTTGACAGGGTACCAAGAGACCCAGTACTTC. The rearrangement uses TRBV5-1 and TRBJ2-5; a weak D match, TRBD1 (6 bases). Germline assignment: CDR1 SGHRS and CDR2 YFSETQ. With 1 base removed from V and 0 bases from J, the gap between germline ends came to 7 bases. There are 14 residues in the CDR3. Looking up the rest from reference TRBV5-1 and TRBJ2-5 gives the full variable domain: KAGVTQTPRYLIKTRGQQVTLSCSPISGHRSVSWYQQTPGQGLQFLFEYFSETQRNKGNFPGRFSGRQFSNSRSEMNVSTLELGDSALYLCASSLTGYQETQYFGPGTRLLVL.

The V gene is TRBV7-6, the J gene TRBJ2-5; 13 bases line up with TRBD2. CDR1 SGHVS and CDR2 FNYEAQ come from the germline V gene. V trimming: 1 base; J trimming: 4 bases; junction bases outside the gene matches: 6. There are 17 residues in the CDR3. The CDR3 protein is CASSLGRLAGGGETQYF. Here the CDR3 DNA reads TGTGCCAGCAGCTTAGGCAGACTAGCGGGAGGAGGAGAGACCCAGTACTTC.

The gene calls are TRBV6-5 and TRBJ2-5; TRBD1 is a possible D gene (6 bases). V shed 5 bases and J shed 1 base, with 11 bases lying between them. The CDR3 runs 14 residues. Germline assignment: CDR1 MNHEY and CDR2 SVGAGI. In nucleotides, the CDR3 is TGTGCCAGCAGTCGTGACAGGAGCCAAGAGACCCAGTACTTC. Amino acid sequence: CASSRDRSQETQYF.

The gene calls are TRBV14 and TRBJ2-3; D unresolved. In germline, CDR1 is SGHDN, CDR2 FVKESK. The length of the CDR3 is 14 residues. The V and J ends lost 7 bases and 6 bases respectively, with 17 bases between them. CDR3 in DNA: TGTGCCAGCAAGCCTCAGGCCGTCGTGGATACGCAGTATTTT. Protein: CASKPQAVVDTQYF.

The rearrangement links TRBV7-2 to TRBJ2-7, with no clear D. The germline gives CDR1 SGHTA, CDR2 FQGNSA. The CDR3 length is 14 residues. Trimming removed 2 bases at V and 2 bases at J, with 10 bases between. The CDR3, as DNA: TGTGCCAGCAGCTTAAATAACAGAGCCTACGAGCAGTACTTC. Its protein is CASSLNNRAYEQYF. Supplemented by reference TRBV7-2 and TRBJ2-7, the full variable domain reads GAGVSQSPSNKVTEKGKDVELRCDPISGHTALYWYRQSLGQGLEFLIYFQGNSAPDKSGLPSDRFSAERTGGSVSTLTIQRTQQEDSAVYLCASSLNNRAYEQYFGPGTRLTVT.

The rearrangement links TRBV7-9 to TRBJ2-7; 8 bases align to TRBD2. Trimming cost V 1 base and J 6 bases; bases outside gene matches: 14. Per germline, CDR1 SEHNR and CDR2 FQNEAQ (reference sequence). The CDR3 runs to 17 residues. The CDR3 spells CASSLVGGLAGTIEQYF. In nucleotides, the CDR3 is TGTGCCAGCAGCTTAGTAGGCGGGCTAGCGGGCACAATCGAGCAGTACTTC. Variable domain in full (rest from reference TRBV7-9 and TRBJ2-7): DTGVSQNPRHKITKRGQNVTFRCDPISEHNRLYWYRQTLGQGPEFLTYFQNEAQLEKSRLLSDRFSAERPKGSFSTLEIQRTEQGDSAMYLCASSLVGGLAGTIEQYFGPGTRLTVT.

This clone was recorded once. This chain joins TRBV5-5 and TRBJ1-2; 12 bases are a match to TRBD1. The CDR3 consists of 13 residues. Germline CDR1 and CDR2: SGHKS and YYEKEE (reference sequence). J lost 7 bases, V lost 3 bases, and 1 base had no gene match. The CDR3 DNA sequence: TGTGCCAGCAGCTGGGACAGGGGGCTTGGCTACACCTTC. Its protein product is CASSWDRGLGYTF.

The chain uses TRBV30 and TRBJ2-6; TRBD1 matches 9 bases. The CDR3 loop spans 15 amino acids. V dropped 2 bases and J dropped 4; count of bases not matched to a gene: 3. Germline CDR1 is GTSNPN and CDR2 is SVGIG (reference sequence). The CDR3 bases are TGTGCCTGGAGTCGGGACAGGGCCGGGGCCAACGTCCTGACTTTC. Its protein product is CAWSRDRAGANVLTF.

The rearrangement uses TRBV11-2 and TRBJ2-7; TRBD1 matches 9 bases. Germline trimming cut 6 bases from V and 9 bases from J; bases unmatched to any gene: 15. Germline CDR1 is SGHAT and CDR2 is FQNNGV. The CDR3 sequence is 15 residues long. The CDR3 nucleotides are TGTGCCAGCAGAACGGCCGGACAGGGGCAAACCGTGCAGTACTTC. This gives the protein CASRTAGQGQTVQYF.

The CDR3 nucleotides are TGTGCCAGCAGCCCGATGGGACTAGCGGGAGGCGGGTATGAGACCCAGTACTTC. It translates to CASSPMGLAGGGYETQYF. The chain combines TRBV7-2 with TRBJ2-5; 15 nucleotides agree with TRBD2. This CDR3 contains 18 residues. Trimming took 5 bases from V and 5 from J; bases not matched to a gene: 12. Germline V gene lookup returns CDR1 SGHTA and CDR2 FQGNSA.

V and J are TRBV6-6 and TRBJ2-7; D is perhaps TRBD2 (5 bases). The CDR3 is 13 amino acids. V lost 8 bases and J 0 bases, leaving 11 bases between the germline ends. In germline, CDR1 is MNHNY, CDR2 SVGAGI (reference sequence). In DNA, the CDR3 is TGTGCCAGCCGAAAGGAGGACTCCTACGAGCAGTACTTC. The encoded protein is CASRKEDSYEQYF.

The chain uses TRBV18 and TRBJ2-2, with 8 bases that match TRBD2. With 3 bases clipped from V and 4 bases from J, the junction kept 10 bases outside the gene matches. The CDR3 is 17 amino acids. Per the germline V gene, CDR1 is KGHSH and CDR2 is LQKENI. The CDR3 loop reads CASSPELAEARTGELFF. The DNA of the CDR3 is TGTGCCAGCTCACCGGAACTAGCGGAGGCGCGCACCGGGGAGCTGTTTTTT.

The rearrangement links TRBV7-8 to TRBJ1-1, with TRBD1 matching 7 bases. The CDR3 runs to 15 residues. V was clipped by 6 bases and J by 5 bases; unmatched bases: 12. CDR1 and CDR2 (germline): SGHVS, FQNEAQ. CDR3 amino acids: CASSSRDSPTTEAFF. DNA for the CDR3: TGTGCCAGCAGTTCCCGGGACAGCCCTACAACTGAAGCTTTCTTT.

Only a few counts were recorded for this clone. This chain links TRBV4-3 with TRBJ2-1; D uncertain. From germline, CDR1 is LGHNA and CDR2 YSLEER. V was cut by 0 bases and J by 0 bases, with 12 bases left in between. The CDR3 runs to 17 residues. This CDR3 reads CASSQDSLSSSYNEQFF. CDR3 nucleotides: TGCGCCAGCAGCCAAGATAGCCTGTCTAGCTCCTACAATGAGCAGTTCTTC.

This clone was seen only once. The chain employs TRBV20-1 and TRBJ2-7; 8 nucleotides match TRBD1. The germline CDR1 and CDR2 sequences are DFQATT and SNEGSKA (reference sequence). Losses at the gene ends were 3 bases for V and 6 bases for J; bases not matched to a gene: 13. The length of the CDR3 is 15 residues. The CDR3 is CSASSRPGGMGEQYF. The CDR3 bases are TGCAGTGCTAGTTCCCGGCCAGGGGGCATGGGCGAGCAGTACTTC.